One and the same sample provided the 22 T cell receptor beta chains below, sequenced in a study of CD8+ T cells in alopecia areata. cDNA reverse transcribed from extracted RNA served as the sequencing template. Profiling relied on immunoSEQ multiplex PCR, and the TCRdb table lists in-frame clones only, not all of them. Of 100,000 to 150,000 clones listed, 47% are singletons. The sample taken for sequencing was NKG2D-low CD8+ T cells sorted from blood. These receptors were obtained from a human donor with alopecia areata.

The genes are TRBV29-1 and TRBJ2-7; D tentatively fits TRBD1 or TRBD2 (5 bases each). Trimming pared 4 bases from V and 3 bases from J, leaving 10 bases between. Per germline, CDR1 SQVTM and CDR2 ANQGSEA. The CDR3 has 12 amino acids. The CDR3 loop reads CSVARDVYEQYF. CDR3 nucleotides: TGCAGCGTTGCCAGGGACGTCTACGAGCAGTACTTC.

This clone is a singleton in its sample. At one end, the junction sequence differs from germline, possibly due to a read error. This chain connects TRBV30 to TRBJ2-2, with a tentative D call TRBD1 (6 bases). Germline V gene lookup returns CDR1 GTSNPN and CDR2 SVGIG (reference sequence). This CDR3 is 11 amino acids long. DNA of the CDR3: TGTGCCACCTTCCTCGGTCAACAGGGAACTTTT. Residues: CATFLGQQGTF.

This clone has a handful of counts. This chain joins TRBV6-5 and TRBJ1-6, with 8 nucleotides matching TRBD1. Germline V CDR1 and CDR2: MNHEY, SVGAGI. The junction had 2 bases not matched to a gene; V was cut back by 0 bases and J by 7 bases. The CDR3 has 15 residues. The DNA of the CDR3 is TGTGCCAGCAGTTACTCGACAGGGGACAATTCACCCCTCCACTTT. It is translated as CASSYSTGDNSPLHF.

This clone was counted a single time. The chain employs TRBV2 and TRBJ2-7; 7 bases line up with TRBD1. The V gene end was trimmed by 4 bases and the J gene end by 4 bases; junction bases not matched to a gene: 7. The CDR3 has 14 residues. CDR1 is SNHLY and CDR2 is FYNNEI in the germline V gene. The DNA for the CDR3 is TGTGCCAGCAGTGTGCCGGGACAGCGGTACGAGCAGTACTTC. Amino acid sequence: CASSVPGQRYEQYF.

This clone turned up a few times. The chain couples TRBV29-1 to TRBJ2-7, with D perhaps being TRBD1 or TRBD2 (5 bases each). Trimming took 6 bases from V and 3 from J, leaving 15 bases between them. Germline CDR1 SQVTM, CDR2 ANQGSEA. The CDR3 covers 13 residues. In nucleotides, the CDR3 is TGCAGCGTCCAGGAACGGGACGTCTACGAGCAGTACTTC. Translation: CSVQERDVYEQYF.

The chain combines TRBV30 with TRBJ2-7; 11 bases map to TRBD1. In germline, CDR1 is GTSNPN, CDR2 SVGIG (reference sequence). The trim removed 5 bases at V and 5 bases at J, leaving 8 bases unmatched. The CDR3 is 14 residues long. The CDR3 protein is CAWGRTGGEDEQYF. CDR3 nucleotides: TGTGCCTGGGGCAGGACAGGGGGCGAAGACGAGCAGTACTTC. The full variable domain, completed using reference TRBV30 and TRBJ2-7, is SQTIHQWPATLVQPVGSPLSLECTVEGTSNPNLYWYRQAAGRGLQLLFYSVGIGQISSEVPQNLSASRPQDRQFILSSKKLLLSDSGFYLCAWGRTGGEDEQYFGPGTRLTVT.

The CDR3 DNA follows: TGTGCCAGCAGTCGATCGGGACGGTACTACGAGCAGTACTTC. This translates into CASSRSGRYYEQYF. The gene calls are TRBV28 and TRBJ2-7; D could derive from TRBD1 or TRBD2 (5 bases each). The CDR3 is 14 amino acids. CDR1 is MDHEN and CDR2 is SYDVKM in the germline V gene. V lost 5 bases, J lost 3 bases, and 14 bases lay in between.

This clone was detected only once. The rearrangement uses TRBV4-1 and TRBJ2-1, with D unclear. CDR1 MGHRA and CDR2 YSYEKL come from the germline V gene. This CDR3 region has 12 residues. V was trimmed by 3 bases and J by 8 bases, leaving 8 bases between them. The CDR3 protein is CASSHGTDEQFF. In nucleotides, the CDR3 is TGCGCCAGCAGCCATGGTACTGATGAGCAGTTCTTC.

V gene TRBV5-1 combines with J gene TRBJ2-1, with D possibly matching TRBD2 (7 bases). Germline CDR1 is SGHRS and CDR2 is YFSETQ. V was clipped by 4 bases and J by 8 bases, with 16 bases between them. The CDR3 contains 14 residues. The chain's CDR3 is CASSPGGLADEQFF. The CDR3 nucleotides are TGCGCCAGCAGCCCGGGGGGCTTAGCCGATGAGCAGTTCTTC.

The V and J genes are TRBV29-1 and TRBJ2-1; a weak D match, TRBD2 (6 bases). Germline CDR1 reads SQVTM; CDR2 reads ANQGSEA. Between the trimmed V and J ends, which lost 3 bases and 3 bases, there was a span of 9 bases. This CDR3 is 13 amino acids long. The CDR3 DNA is TGCAGCGTTGATGCTAGCGACTACAATGAGCAGTTCTTC. The encoded protein is CSVDASDYNEQFF.

This clone was recorded a few times. The CDR3 DNA reads TGCAGCGTTTGGGCGGGACAGGTTTTCTTTGAGCAGTACTTC. Its translation is CSVWAGQVFFEQYF. The rearrangement links TRBV29-1 to TRBJ2-7; TRBD1 matches 8 bases. Germline values: CDR1 SQVTM, CDR2 ANQGSEA. The CDR3 totals 14 residues. The V and J ends lost 5 bases and 7 bases, in that order; junction bases with no gene match: 13.

The count of this clone is one. This CDR3 is CSAREGARNTF. For the CDR3, the DNA is TGCAGTGCTAGGGAGGGCGCCCGGAACACCTTC. V and J are TRBV20-1 and TRBJ1-2, with D unresolved. The CDR3 extends over 11 amino acids. Deletions cut 3 bases from V and 12 bases from J, with 14 bases between. Germline CDR1 reads DFQATT; CDR2 reads SNEGSKA (reference sequence).

The genes are TRBV7-9 and TRBJ2-7; D gene uncertain. Germline V gene sequence: CDR1 SEHNR, CDR2 FQNEAQ (reference sequence). V was trimmed by 5 bases and J by 4 bases, leaving 9 bases between them. The CDR3 sequence is 12 residues long. DNA for the CDR3: TGTGCCAGCAGCACTAAACCTTACGAGCAGTACTTC. Its protein is CASSTKPYEQYF.

The genes are TRBV11-2 and TRBJ1-1; D call uncertain. The length of the CDR3 is 12 residues. Germline values: CDR1 SGHAT, CDR2 FQNNGV. V was pared by 5 bases and J by 1 base, with 5 bases between. Here the CDR3 DNA reads TGTGCCAGCAGCGAGGGGAACACTGAAGCTTTCTTT. Its translation is CASSEGNTEAFF.

The rearrangement links TRBV11-2 to TRBJ2-7; 8 bases match TRBD1. Trimming at V came to 1 base and at J to 6 bases, leaving 2 bases not matched to a gene. CDR1 and CDR2 (germline): SGHAT, FQNNGV. This CDR3 has 13 amino acids. The CDR3 loop is CASSLAGGLEQYF. CDR3 nucleotides: TGTGCCAGCAGCTTAGCAGGGGGCCTCGAGCAGTACTTC.

This clone turned up a few times. The chain carries TRBV29-1 and TRBJ2-6, with 8 bases identical to TRBD1. The CDR3 loop spans 16 amino acids. The V and J ends lost 6 bases and 0 bases, in that order; junction bases with no gene match: 7. The germline V gene has CDR1 SQVTM and CDR2 ANQGSEA. The CDR3 sequence: CSVDDRGFSGANVLTF. The CDR3 bases are TGCAGCGTAGACGACAGGGGATTCTCTGGGGCCAACGTCCTGACTTTC.

This rearrangement joins TRBV29-1 to TRBJ1-2, with D possibly being TRBD1 (6 bases). The ends were cut back, 6 bases at V and 4 bases at J, with 15 bases in the middle. CDR1 and CDR2 (germline): SQVTM, ANQGSEA. The CDR3 totals 13 residues. The CDR3 loop is CSVPVGAGYGYTF. The CDR3 DNA reads as TGCAGCGTCCCGGTGGGGGCCGGCTATGGCTACACCTTC.

The chain is built from TRBV7-9 and TRBJ2-7, with no clear D. The CDR3 runs 13 residues. Trimming left V 5 bases short and J 5 bases short, with 13 bases between. CDR1 is SEHNR, CDR2 FQNEAQ, per germline (reference sequence). The CDR3 bases are TGTGCCAGCAGCCCCGAGACGGGTCACGAGCAGTACTTC. Translating gives CASSPETGHEQYF.

A few counts support this clone. V usage is TRBV14 and J usage is TRBJ2-3; D gene uncertain. Germline CDR1 and CDR2: SGHDN and FVKESK. V lost 1 base to trimming and J lost 2 bases, with 7 bases between them. This CDR3 contains 14 residues. CDR3 nucleotide sequence: TGTGCCAGCAGCCAAGTTACTTTCACAGATACGCAGTATTTT. This gives the protein CASSQVTFTDTQYF.

J is TRBJ2-1 and V is TRBV28; 7 bases map to TRBD1. Germline V gives CDR1 MDHEN, CDR2 SYDVKM. This CDR3 region has 14 residues. The J segment lost 15 bases and the V segment lost 5 bases, leaving 16 bases of the junction unmatched. DNA of the CDR3: TGTGCCAGCAGTCCGACCGGGACAGCCCGAGGGCCGTTCTTC. Protein: CASSPTGTARGPFF.

The DNA for the CDR3 is TGCAGCGTTCTAGCGGGAGGTAACACCGGGGAGCTGTTTTTT. The encoded protein is CSVLAGGNTGELFF. The chain carries TRBV29-1 and TRBJ2-2, with TRBD2 matching 11 bases. The junction had 1 base not matched to a gene; V was cut back by 5 bases and J by 2 bases. The germline gives CDR1 SQVTM, CDR2 ANQGSEA. The CDR3 consists of 14 residues.

The genes are TRBV27 and TRBJ2-7, with a possible D match to TRBD1 (6 bases). From germline, CDR1 is MNHEY and CDR2 SMNVEV (reference sequence). The CDR3 length is 14 residues. V was shortened by 5 bases and J by 3 bases, with 14 bases between the two germline ends. Here the CDR3 DNA reads TGTGCCAGCAGTGTCAGGGGAAGTAACTACGAGCAGTACTTC. It translates to CASSVRGSNYEQYF.